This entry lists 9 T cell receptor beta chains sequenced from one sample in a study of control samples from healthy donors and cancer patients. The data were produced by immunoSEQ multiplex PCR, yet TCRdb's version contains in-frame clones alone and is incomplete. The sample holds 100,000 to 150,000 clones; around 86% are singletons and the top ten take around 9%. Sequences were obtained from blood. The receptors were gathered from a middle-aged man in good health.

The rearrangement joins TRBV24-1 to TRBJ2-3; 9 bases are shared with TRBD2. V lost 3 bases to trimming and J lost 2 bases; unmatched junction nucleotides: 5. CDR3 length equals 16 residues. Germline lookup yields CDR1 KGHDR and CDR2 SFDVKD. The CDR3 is CATSDELAGFTDTQYF. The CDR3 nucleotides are TGTGCCACCAGTGATGAGCTAGCGGGGTTCACAGATACGCAGTATTTT.

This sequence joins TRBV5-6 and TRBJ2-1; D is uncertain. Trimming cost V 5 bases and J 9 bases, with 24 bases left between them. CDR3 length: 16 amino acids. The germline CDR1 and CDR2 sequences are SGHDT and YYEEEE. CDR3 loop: CASSPKMGGYNSEQFF. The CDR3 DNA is TGTGCCAGCAGTCCCAAGATGGGCGGCTACAATAGTGAGCAGTTCTTC.

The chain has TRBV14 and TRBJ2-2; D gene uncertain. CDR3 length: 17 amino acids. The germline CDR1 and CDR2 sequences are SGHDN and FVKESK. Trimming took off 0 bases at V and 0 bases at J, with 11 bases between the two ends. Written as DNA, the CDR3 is TGTGCCAGCAGCCAAGACCGCTCTCTTCCGAACACCGGGGAGCTGTTTTTT. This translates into CASSQDRSLPNTGELFF.

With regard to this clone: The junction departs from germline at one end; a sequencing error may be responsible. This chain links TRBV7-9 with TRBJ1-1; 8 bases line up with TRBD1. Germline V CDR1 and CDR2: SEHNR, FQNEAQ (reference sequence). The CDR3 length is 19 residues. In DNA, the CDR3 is TGTGCCAGCAGCTTATTCCTTAGGGGTTTGACAGGGGTGAATACTGAAGCTTTCTTT. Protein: CASSLFLRGLTGVNTEAFF.

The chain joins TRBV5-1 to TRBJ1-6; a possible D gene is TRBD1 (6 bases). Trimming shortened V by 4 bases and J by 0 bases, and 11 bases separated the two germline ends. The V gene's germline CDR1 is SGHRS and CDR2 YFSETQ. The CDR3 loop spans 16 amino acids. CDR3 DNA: TGCGCCAGCAGCCAGAGGGGGAGCTCCTATAATTCACCCCTCCACTTT. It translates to CASSQRGSSYNSPLHF. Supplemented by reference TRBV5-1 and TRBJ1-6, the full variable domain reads KAGVTQTPRYLIKTRGQQVTLSCSPISGHRSVSWYQQTPGQGLQFLFEYFSETQRNKGNFPGRFSGRQFSNSRSEMNVSTLELGDSALYLCASSQRGSSYNSPLHFGNGTRLTVT.

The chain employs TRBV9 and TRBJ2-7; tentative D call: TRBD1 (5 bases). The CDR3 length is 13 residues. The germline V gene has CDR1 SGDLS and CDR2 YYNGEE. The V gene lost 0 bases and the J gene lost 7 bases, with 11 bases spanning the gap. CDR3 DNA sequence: TGTGCCAGCAGCGTAGTCCCAGGGCGGGAGCAGTACTTC. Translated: CASSVVPGREQYF.

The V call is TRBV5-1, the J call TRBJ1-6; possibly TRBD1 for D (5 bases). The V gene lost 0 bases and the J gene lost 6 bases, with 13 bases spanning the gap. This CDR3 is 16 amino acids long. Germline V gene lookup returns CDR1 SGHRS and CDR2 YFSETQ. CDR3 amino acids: CASSLVGGAPNSPLHF. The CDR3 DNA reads TGCGCCAGCAGCTTGGTGGGGGGAGCTCCTAATTCACCCCTCCACTTT.

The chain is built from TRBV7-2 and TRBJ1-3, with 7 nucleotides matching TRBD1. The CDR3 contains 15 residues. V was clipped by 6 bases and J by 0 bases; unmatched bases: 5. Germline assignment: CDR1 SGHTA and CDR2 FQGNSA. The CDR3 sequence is CASSRQGTSGNTIYF. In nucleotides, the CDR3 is TGTGCCAGCAGTCGACAGGGAACCTCTGGAAACACCATATATTTT. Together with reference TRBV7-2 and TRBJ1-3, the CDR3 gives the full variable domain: GAGVSQSPSNKVTEKGKDVELRCDPISGHTALYWYRQSLGQGLEFLIYFQGNSAPDKSGLPSDRFSAERTGGSVSTLTIQRTQQEDSAVYLCASSRQGTSGNTIYFGEGSWLTVV.

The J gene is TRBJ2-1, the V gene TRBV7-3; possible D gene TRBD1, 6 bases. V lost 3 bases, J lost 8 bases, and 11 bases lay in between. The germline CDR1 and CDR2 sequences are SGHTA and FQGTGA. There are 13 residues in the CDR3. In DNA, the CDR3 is TGTGCCAGCAGCTTGCAGGGGTGGGATGAGCAGTTCTTC. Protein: CASSLQGWDEQFF.